This T cell receptor (beta chain) was sequenced for a study of shared clonotypes between healthy human individuals. Libraries were prepared by immunoSEQ multiplex PCR; TCRdb keeps only in-frame clonotypes and omits some of them. The repertoire holds 1.5 million to 2.5 million clones, with over 85% as singletons. The V gene lost 2 bases and the J gene lost 8 bases, with 19 bases spanning the gap. Germline V lookup: CDR1 MNHEY, CDR2 SMNVEV (reference sequence). CDR3 length: 16 residues. Selected positively for CCR7 and CD45RO-negative, naive CD8 cells excluded terminally differentiated effector memory CD45RA+ cells.

This clonotype originated in a man between 18 and 29 years old in good health. V and J are TRBV27 and TRBJ2-1, with D unclear. The sequencing input was naive CD8+ T cells sorted from blood. The CDR3 reads CASSLVPLGFTDEQFF. The CDR3, as DNA: TGTGCCAGCAGTTTAGTCCCCTTAGGATTTACAGATGAGCAGTTCTTC.